This TCR beta chain was identified in a study of T cell responses to AZD1222 COVID-19 vaccine (dated by TCRdb to the early 2020s). With regard to the full study: TCR sequencing was performed for about 240 trial participants, of whom approximately 200 were given two doses of AZD1222 and around 25 were given two doses of MenACWY control vaccine. Trial participants were enrolled by age into subgroups of 18-55, 56-69 and 70-plus years, and about 150, 27 and 61 TCR-sequenced participants, respectively, were included in these subgroups. The research as a whole found: A significant rise in spike-specific TCR breadth and depth was observed after two AZD1222 doses relative to day 0 and relative to MenACWY recipients. Participants were mostly white British and included more females than males, and it was suggested by the authors that clonal diversity may have been underestimated. Conclusions about previously exposed vaccinees are limited, since just a handful of AZD1222 recipients were seropositive for SARS-CoV-2 at baseline. The whole spike protein was spanned by vaccine-associated CD4 TCRs, and dominant responses were seen in regions 160-218 and 743-854. Reportedly, close to half of the unique spike-specific TCRs recognized epitopes lying outside the regions that are mutated in the B.1.351 and B.1.1.7 variants. The 56-69-year group was small, and its depth increase did not reach significance, likely because of low power. Because no samples from the day 14 peak response were available, repertoires could be characterized only after the peak T cell response.

Via the germline V gene, CDR1 is SGDLS and CDR2 YYNGEE. Including cysteine and phenylalanine, the CDR3 has 16 amino acids. The only DNA kept is the CDR3, 48 bases in frame from the first base. The junction shows trimming of 3 bases on V and 1 base on J, plus 14 bases between the germline ends. The time point label corresponds to: about 28 days (+/-7) after the second vaccine dose. AZD1222 recipients whose second dose came at about 4 weeks and those whose second dose came at about 12 weeks were combined into one group, since spike-specific TCR depth and breadth did not differ between the two schedules. Vaccinee samples were obtained from the UK trials COV001 and COV002, which included a single-blind randomized controlled phase 2/3 trial of AZD1222 (ChAdOx1 nCoV-19) in healthy adults. Trial participant PBMC samples were collected at day 0 and day 28 after the second dose for TCRbeta chain sequencing.

As concerns this clone: No antigen is known for it. Per-base quality was not reported, and no clone a single base away is much larger than it.

The CDR3 regions of human TCRbeta chains were analyzed by immunosequencing. The authors processed their data as follows. Repertoire TCRs were checked for matches against a reference library of SARS-CoV-2-specific TCRs that had been generated using the MIRA antigen-specificity platform. Breadth was defined as the fraction of unique TCRs that were SARS-CoV-2-associated. Depth was defined as the fraction of total T cells that were SARS-CoV-2-associated. Each spike-specific TCR was assigned to its reactive spike region and to a CD4 or CD8 class using the MIRA data. Log10-transformed breadth and depth values were compared by one-way ANOVA with Sidak's multiple comparisons tests. TCRdb provides this immuneACCESS table in a form limited to in-frame rearrangements. Some clones are lacking; in checked studies, under half of them reflect an unresolved V gene, and why the rest are absent is not known. D and trimming were read from the DNA, whereas the V and J calls and clone size are those reported in that table. This sample has approximately 160,000 clones in its table, and about 90% of those were observed once. Under 1.2% of the sample lies in the top ten.

The sequencing here drew on peripheral blood, taken 28 days after the second AZD1222 dose. This TCR was recovered from an adult who received the AZD1222 COVID-19 vaccine. The chain is assembled from TRBV9 and TRBJ2-1; the D segment is perhaps TRBD1 or TRBD2, each sharing 5 matched bases. The DNA sequence reads TGTGCCAGCAGCGCCGGGGCCACCATGTCCTACAATGAGCAGTTCTTC. This encodes CASSAGATMSYNEQFF.